These 27 T cell receptor beta chains share one sample of origin, sequenced in a study of blood T cell repertoires in COVID-19. Clones were sequenced by immunoSEQ multiplex PCR, and TCRdb holds only the in-frame ones, with some missing. The table has some 320,000 clones, around 87% seen once. The sample comprised PBMCs or T cells enriched from blood (not recorded which). These receptors all stem from a young woman who had recovered from COVID-19.

This chain joins TRBV18 and TRBJ1-3; D perhaps matches TRBD1 (5 bases). Germline-derived CDR1 and CDR2 are KGHSH and LQKENI. The CDR3 sequence is 17 residues long. V shed 3 bases and J shed 7 bases, with 22 bases lying between them. The CDR3 DNA sequence: TGTGCCAGCTCACCGTATAAGATTTTCCAGGGCGTGAACACCATATATTTT. This sequence encodes CASSPYKIFQGVNTIYF.

The chain links TRBV19 to TRBJ1-1, with D perhaps TRBD1 (5 bases). CDR1 and CDR2 (germline): LNHDA, SQIVND (reference sequence). The length of the CDR3 is 15 residues. Trimming pared 3 bases from V and 10 bases from J, leaving 21 bases between. The CDR3 DNA follows: TGTGCCAGTAGTATGTTGCACAGGATACATCCCGCAGCTTTCTTT. Translation gives CASSMLHRIHPAAFF.

For the CDR3, the DNA is TGTGCCAGCAGCTTAGGACGTTTGCGGCCCAAATCCTACAATGAGCAGTTCTTC. Amino acid sequence: CASSLGRLRPKSYNEQFF. V is TRBV7-8 and J is TRBJ2-1; D uncertain. V gave up 1 base and J gave up 1 base, with 17 bases separating them. Per the germline V gene, CDR1 is SGHVS and CDR2 is FQNEAQ. The CDR3 extends over 18 amino acids.

The DNA of the CDR3 is TGTGCCAGCAAGGACAGGGGAACAGGGCAGCCCCAGCATTTT. Its translation is CASKDRGTGQPQHF. The genes are TRBV19 and TRBJ1-5; 9 nucleotides line up with TRBD1. V shed 9 bases, J shed 7 bases, and the junction held 10 bases outside the gene matches. Germline-derived CDR1 and CDR2 are LNHDA and SQIVND (reference sequence). This CDR3 is built from 14 residues.

This clone was recorded once. This chain uses TRBV29-1 with TRBJ1-2; D is unclear. CDR3 size: 13 residues. CDR1 and CDR2 from the germline V gene are SQVTM and ANQGSEA. V was pared by 0 bases and J by 4 bases, with 9 bases between. CDR3 in DNA: TGCAGCGTTGAAGACACACCCCTCTATGGCTACACCTTC. This sequence encodes CSVEDTPLYGYTF.

The chain employs TRBV6-4 and TRBJ1-2; D gene uncertain. Per germline, CDR1 MRHNA and CDR2 SNTAGT. Trimming took 7 bases from V and 3 from J, leaving 18 bases between them. The CDR3 covers 15 residues. In nucleotides, the CDR3 is TGTGCCAGCATACCACCAACACCCCTTCACTATGGCTACACCTTC. Its translation: CASIPPTPLHYGYTF.

This rearrangement joins TRBV21-1 to TRBJ1-6; the D segment call TRBD1 is taken from the table without a DNA check. TRBV21-1 is designated a pseudogene. The CDR3 is 17 residues long. Here the CDR3 DNA reads TGTGCCAGCAGCACTAAACCGGGACAGTACTATAATTCACCCCTCCACTTT. It is translated as CASSTKPGQYYNSPLHF.

A single count supports this clone. The CDR3 spells CASRLGTDSNTGELFF. The CDR3 region has the DNA TGTGCCAGCAGACTAGGGACAGACTCGAACACCGGGGAGCTGTTTTTT. The chain couples TRBV28 to TRBJ2-2; TRBD1 aligns across 7 bases. CDR3 length equals 16 residues. Trimming took 6 bases from V and 0 from J; bases not matched to a gene: 7. Germline assignment: CDR1 MDHEN and CDR2 SYDVKM. The complete variable domain, with remaining parts taken from reference TRBV28 and TRBJ2-2, reads DVKVTQSSRYLVKRTGEKVFLECVQDMDHENMFWYRQDPGLGLRLIYFSYDVKMKEKGDIPEGYSVSREKKERFSLILESASTNQTSMYLCASRLGTDSNTGELFFGEGSRLTVL.

V is TRBV5-4 and J is TRBJ2-7; maybe TRBD1 (6 bases). Trimming pared 1 base from V and 5 bases from J, leaving 10 bases between. This CDR3 spans 13 amino acids. The germline CDR1 and CDR2 sequences are SGHNT and YYREEE (reference sequence). CDR3 sequence: CASSLTTGHEQYF. The CDR3 nucleotides are TGTGCCAGCAGCTTGACGACAGGTCACGAGCAGTACTTC.

The CDR3 DNA reads TGTGCCAGCAGCCGGCTAGCAGGAGTATCTAATGAAAAACTGTTTTTT. Protein sequence: CASSRLAGVSNEKLFF. V is TRBV14 and J is TRBJ1-4; D gene ambiguous. V was shortened by 4 bases and J by 3 bases, with 15 bases between the two germline ends. Germline lookup yields CDR1 SGHDN and CDR2 FVKESK. The CDR3 totals 16 residues. The variable domain in full, completed from reference TRBV14 and TRBJ1-4, reads EAGVTQFPSHSVIEKGQTVTLRCDPISGHDNLYWYRRVMGKEIKFLLHFVKESKQDESGMPNNRFLAERTGGTYSTLKVQPAELEDSGVYFCASSRLAGVSNEKLFFGSGTQLSVL.

This chain joins TRBV19 and TRBJ1-1; possible D gene TRBD1, 5 bases. Germline V CDR1 and CDR2: LNHDA, SQIVND (reference sequence). The CDR3 spans 15 residues. V dropped 3 bases and J dropped 4 bases, with 15 bases sitting between them. As DNA, the CDR3 is TGTGCCAGTAGTATTTCAGGAGGGGCTGGCACTGAAGCTTTCTTT. This sequence encodes CASSISGGAGTEAFF.

CDR3 coding DNA: TGTGCCAGCAAGAACAGGGCGGTTGTTTACGAGCAGTACTTC. Protein: CASKNRAVVYEQYF. This chain joins TRBV27 and TRBJ2-7; possible D gene TRBD1, 6 bases. The germline V gene encodes CDR1 MNHEY and CDR2 SMNVEV (reference sequence). V lost 7 bases, J lost 4 bases, and 17 bases lay in between. The CDR3 runs to 14 residues.

V gene TRBV7-9 combines with J gene TRBJ2-5, with 9 bases aligning to TRBD1. The V gene end was trimmed by 2 bases and the J gene end by 3 bases; junction bases not matched to a gene: 1. Per germline, CDR1 SEHNR and CDR2 FQNEAQ (reference sequence). CDR3 length equals 14 residues. The CDR3 is CASSLWTGEETQYF. In DNA form, the CDR3 reads TGTGCCAGCAGCTTATGGACAGGGGAAGAGACCCAGTACTTC. Combining the CDR3 with reference TRBV7-9 and TRBJ2-5 gives the whole variable domain DTGVSQNPRHKITKRGQNVTFRCDPISEHNRLYWYRQTLGQGPEFLTYFQNEAQLEKSRLLSDRFSAERPKGSFSTLEIQRTEQGDSAMYLCASSLWTGEETQYFGPGTRLLVL.

V usage is TRBV19 and J usage is TRBJ1-1; D gene uncertain. CDR3 size: 13 residues. V shed 4 bases and J shed 2 bases, with 8 bases lying between them. Germline CDR1 and CDR2: LNHDA and SQIVND (reference sequence). CDR3 loop: CASSTTINTEAFF. As DNA, the CDR3 is TGTGCCAGTAGTACAACTATAAACACTGAAGCTTTCTTT.

V gene TRBV29-1 combines with J gene TRBJ2-3, with 8 bases fitting TRBD1. Germline lookup yields CDR1 SQVTM and CDR2 ANQGSEA. This CDR3 comprises 14 residues. Trimming removed 0 bases from V and 6 bases from J; junction bases left unmatched: 5. CDR3 in amino acids: CSVEDRQGWDTQYF. The CDR3 DNA is TGCAGCGTTGAAGATAGACAGGGGTGGGATACGCAGTATTTT.

The genes are TRBV3-1 (or the pseudogene TRBV3-2) and TRBJ1-2, with D maybe TRBD1 (5 bases). Germline CDR1 LGHDT, CDR2 YNNKEL (reference sequence). The CDR3 has 12 amino acids. Trimming removed 2 bases at V and 4 bases at J, with 5 bases between. In DNA, the CDR3 is TGTGCCAGCAGCCAAACAGGCTATGGCTACACCTTC. Protein: CASSQTGYGYTF.

The chain uses TRBV23-1 and TRBJ2-7, with D maybe TRBD1 (5 bases). TRBV23-1 is reported as an ORF; its role is uncertain. This CDR3 comprises 17 residues. V shed 0 bases and J shed 1 base, with 16 bases lying between them. The CDR3 reads CASSQSGYKGKSYEQYF. In DNA form, the CDR3 reads TGCGCCAGCAGTCAATCGGGGTATAAGGGGAAGTCCTACGAGCAGTACTTC.

This clone is a singleton in its sample. V gene TRBV5-4 combines with J gene TRBJ2-7; D might be TRBD2 (6 bases). Germline values: CDR1 SGHNT, CDR2 YYREEE (reference sequence). CDR3 length: 13 residues. The ends were cut back, 4 bases at V and 1 base at J, with 9 bases in the middle. The CDR3 nucleotides are TGTGCCAGCAGCCCTGGGAGGTCCTACGAGCAGTACTTC. Protein: CASSPGRSYEQYF. Supplemented by reference TRBV5-4 and TRBJ2-7, the full variable domain reads ETGVTQSPTHLIKTRGQQVTLRCSSQSGHNTVSWYQQALGQGPQFIFQYYREEENGRGNFPPRFSGLQFPNYSSELNVNALELDDSALYLCASSPGRSYEQYFGPGTRLTVT.

The chain has TRBV29-1 and TRBJ1-2; D ambiguous. The CDR3 runs to 11 residues. Germline values: CDR1 SQVTM, CDR2 ANQGSEA. V shed 7 bases and J shed 5 bases, with 11 bases lying between them. The CDR3 region has the DNA TGCAGCGCAGGAAGCGATTATGGCTACACCTTC. It is translated as CSAGSDYGYTF.

This clone was recorded once. The rearrangement joins TRBV21-1 to TRBJ2-7; the D call in the table, TRBD1, was not verified against the DNA. TRBV21-1 is assigned pseudogene status. The CDR3 has 14 residues. CDR3 sequence: CASSNRGSVYEQYF. For the CDR3, the DNA is TGTGCCAGCAGCAACAGGGGTTCTGTCTACGAGCAGTACTTC.

The chain has TRBV2 and TRBJ2-3; 7 positions agree with TRBD2. V trimming: 5 bases; J trimming: 3 bases; junction bases outside the gene matches: 5. The CDR3 has 14 residues. CDR1 and CDR2 (germline): SNHLY, FYNNEI. As DNA, the CDR3 is TGTGCCAGCAGTCTAGCGGAGTGGACAGATACGCAGTATTTT. Translating it yields CASSLAEWTDTQYF.

This clone was counted a single time. The chain recombines TRBV7-8 with TRBJ1-3; 8 bases map to TRBD1. With V trimmed by 5 bases and J by 0 bases, 15 bases remained unmatched. Per germline, CDR1 SGHVS and CDR2 FQNEAQ. The CDR3 consists of 19 residues. Here the CDR3 reads CASSIRGPDLSHSGNTIYF. The CDR3 nucleotides read TGTGCCAGCAGCATCAGGGGGCCGGATCTCTCCCACTCTGGAAACACCATATATTTT.

The chain carries TRBV29-1 and TRBJ2-1; 8 bases fit TRBD2. The germline CDR1 and CDR2 sequences are SQVTM and ANQGSEA. This CDR3 is built from 13 residues. The ends lost 3 bases at V and 6 bases at J; junction bases unmatched: 4. DNA for the CDR3: TGCAGCGTTGAGGAGCGGGAGCCCAATGAGCAGTTCTTC. Encoded protein: CSVEEREPNEQFF.

The chain uses TRBV28 and TRBJ2-2; no definite D call. This CDR3 is built from 16 residues. CDR1 and CDR2 (germline): MDHEN, SYDVKM. Trimming took off 3 bases at V and 0 bases at J, with 11 bases between the two ends. DNA for the CDR3: TGTGCCAGCAGTTTTTTCGGAGTCCCGAACACCGGGGAGCTGTTTTTT. Its protein is CASSFFGVPNTGELFF.

A remark on this clone: In the same sample, other DNA sequences code for this CDR3. V and J are TRBV6-2 or TRBV6-3 and TRBJ1-5, with D perhaps matching TRBD1 (6 bases). This CDR3 is 12 amino acids long. Germline CDR1 is MNHEY and CDR2 is SVGEGT. V lost 6 bases to trimming and J lost 7 bases, with 10 bases between them. The CDR3 DNA follows: TGTGCCAGCAGCCTGAGGGGGCAGCCCCAGCATTTT. Its protein product is CASSLRGQPQHF.

The chain uses TRBV5-4 and TRBJ1-2, with D hard to call. Per the germline V gene, CDR1 is SGHNT and CDR2 is YYREEE (reference sequence). The CDR3 is 15 amino acids. Trimming pared 3 bases from V and 3 bases from J, leaving 15 bases between. The CDR3 here is CASSSMAGSDYGYTF. The DNA for the CDR3 is TGTGCCAGCAGCTCCATGGCGGGTAGCGACTATGGCTACACCTTC. The complete variable domain, with remaining parts taken from reference TRBV5-4 and TRBJ1-2, reads ETGVTQSPTHLIKTRGQQVTLRCSSQSGHNTVSWYQQALGQGPQFIFQYYREEENGRGNFPPRFSGLQFPNYSSELNVNALELDDSALYLCASSSMAGSDYGYTFGSGTRLTVV.

This chain uses TRBV5-1 with TRBJ1-1; 7 nucleotides agree with TRBD1. Unmatched junction bases numbered 17, after V lost 4 bases and J lost 5 bases. Germline V gene sequence: CDR1 SGHRS, CDR2 YFSETQ. The CDR3 consists of 17 residues. CDR3 in amino acids: CASSGVLDRVGSTEAFF. CDR3 DNA: TGCGCCAGCAGCGGGGTACTTGACAGGGTTGGTTCGACTGAAGCTTTCTTT.